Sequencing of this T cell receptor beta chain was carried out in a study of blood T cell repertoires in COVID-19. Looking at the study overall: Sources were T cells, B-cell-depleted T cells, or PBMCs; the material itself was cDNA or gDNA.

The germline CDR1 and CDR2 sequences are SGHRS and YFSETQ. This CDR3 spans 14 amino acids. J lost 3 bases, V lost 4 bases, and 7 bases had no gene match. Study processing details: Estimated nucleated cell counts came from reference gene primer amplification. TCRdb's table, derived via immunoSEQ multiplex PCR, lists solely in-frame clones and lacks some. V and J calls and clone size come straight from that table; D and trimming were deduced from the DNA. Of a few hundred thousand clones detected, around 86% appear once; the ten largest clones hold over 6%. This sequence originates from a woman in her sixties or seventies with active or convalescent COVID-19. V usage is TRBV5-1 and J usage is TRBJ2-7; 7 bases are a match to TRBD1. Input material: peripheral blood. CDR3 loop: CASSHAQGIYEQYF. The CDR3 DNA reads TGCGCCAGCAGCCACGCACAGGGGATCTACGAGCAGTACTTC.